The TCR beta chain described here comes from a study of T cell repertoires in aging, cancer and after chemotherapy (dated by TCRdb to the late 2010s). As for the study more broadly: Six donor age groups were covered, ranging from 30 or younger up to 70 or older, and each group contained at least three individuals. In the solid tumor group, the paired samples taken before and after chemotherapy came from patients with brain tumors (glioblastoma) who were receiving therapy based on temozolomide. In total, the full dataset held about 8.8 million TCR reads. To examine immunoaging and T cell reconstitution after chemotherapy, the study profiled TCR beta repertoires in peripheral blood from healthy donors and cancer patients. Alongside 95 healthy donors serving as a reference group, the cohort included some 210 cancer patients, of whom 94 had hematological cancers and fewer than 130 had solid cancers. Broad study findings and their caveats: According to the authors, the repertoire data do not allow conclusions to be drawn about immunological memory after chemotherapy. An increase in median generation probability over the chemotherapy interval was observed in both cancer cohorts, suggesting that the repertoire was reconstituted through rebound thymic output. Significantly lower blood TCR diversity and higher clonality were observed in untreated patients with hematological or solid cancers than in age-matched healthy donors. Declining TCR diversity with age in healthy donors was mainly explained by loss of richness; in cancer patients, loss of evenness also contributed.

To note about this clonotype: It lacks a known antigen. Nothing much larger sits one base from this clone, and base qualities are not available.

Rearranged TRB sequences spanning V, D and J segments were amplified by multiplex touch-down PCR using a mixed TRB-A/B primer pool. Illumina adapters and sample indices were attached to the amplicons through two consecutive PCR reactions run with Phusion HS II polymerase. Amplicons were gel-purified with the NucleoSpin Gel and PCR Clean-up kit, then checked with Qubit and an Agilent 2100 Bioanalyzer. Libraries were sequenced on an Illumina MiSeq using 600-cycle, single-indexed, paired-end runs. As for the authors' bioinformatics: MiXCR versions 2.12 and 3.0.5 were used to process the TRB sequences. A clone was defined as each unique CDR3 nucleotide sequence, and only productive sequences supported by at least two reads were kept. Repertoire metrics included Shannon diversity, evenness, clonality (one minus evenness), and alpha-parameterized diversity profiles from alpha 0 to 5. The IGoR algorithm was used to compute generation probabilities of clones in paired pre- and post-chemotherapy samples. TCRdb ran its own pipeline on the public reads, namely fastp trimming at Q25 and MiXCR clone calling, and kept in-frame beta chains. CDR3 protein duplicates are merged, each entry listing the most common genes and DNA. V and J calls and clone size were set by TCRdb, not the authors. For this sample there are just under 4,500 distinct CDR3 sequences; over 60% appear just once. The top ten clones comprise 25% to 30% of the sample.

TCR beta rearrangements were amplified from genomic DNA isolated from peripheral blood, not from sorted cells or RNA. The receptor's source is a human donor with a solid tumor. Specimen: blood.

The CDR3 amino acid sequence is: CASRLGGQPQHF. In nucleotides, the sequence is TGTGCCAGTAGGCTAGGGGGCCAGCCCCAGCATTTT. The rearranged chain carries TRBV30 and TRBJ1-5; 7 junctional bases match TRBD1. Based on the germline V gene (reference sequence), the CDR1 and CDR2 sequences are GTSNPN and SVGIG. The germline V end is reduced by 8 bases and the J end by 7 bases; junction bases left unmatched: 8. The CDR3 starts with the cysteine, ends with the phenylalanine, and has 12 residues. Of the read, only the CDR3 DNA is kept; its 36 bases are in frame from base 1. Where the CDR3 stops, the reference TRBV30 and TRBJ1-5 genes take over; the full variable domain is SQTIHQWPATLVQPVGSPLSLECTVEGTSNPNLYWYRQAAGRGLQLLFYSVGIGQISSEVPQNLSASRPQDRQFILSSKKLLLSDSGFYLCASRLGGQPQHFGDGTRLSIL.